A selection of T cell receptor beta chains follows, all from one sample in a study of response to subunit inactivated influenza vaccine. TCRdb independently ran MiXCR on the RT-PCR reads; one entry per CDR3 protein. Here the sample spans around 580,000 distinct CDR3 sequences, 10% to 15% being singletons. This sample comprised PBMCs from blood, obtained on the day of vaccination. Every receptor here comes from a man in his fifties who received an inactivated influenza vaccine. Both conserved end residues are part of each CDR3. The D gene is left open where the match is weak. Clone size appears in some rows only: once, few, many, or a class for an expanded clone.

d_gene: .; v_gene: TRBV12-3/TRBV12-4; j_gene: TRBJ1-1; abundance: few; CDR3aa: CASSFGGIGSEAFF; CDR3nt: TGTGCCAGCAGTTTTGGAGGGATCGGCTCTGAAGCTTTCTTT
d_gene: TRBD1; v_gene: TRBV12-3/TRBV12-4; j_gene: TRBJ1-2; abundance: .; CDR3aa: CASSTRDRGHRGYTF; CDR3nt: TGTGCCAGCAGTACCCGGGACAGGGGGCACAGAGGCTACACCTTC
d_gene: TRBD2; v_gene: TRBV20-1; j_gene: TRBJ2-1; abundance: few; CDR3aa: CSAPSASGTGNEQFF; CDR3nt: TGCAGTGCTCCGTCGGCTAGCGGGACCGGCAATGAGCAGTTCTTC
d_gene: TRBD1; v_gene: TRBV11-2; j_gene: TRBJ2-7; abundance: .; CDR3aa: CASSPLTGTGISSYEQYF; CDR3nt: TGTGCCAGCAGCCCCCTTACCGGGACAGGGATCTCATCCTACGAGCAGTACTTC
d_gene: TRBD2; v_gene: TRBV27; j_gene: TRBJ2-7; abundance: few; CDR3aa: CASSSPLSGRAYEQYF; CDR3nt: TGTGCCAGCAGTTCCCCTCTTAGCGGGAGGGCCTACGAGCAGTACTTC
d_gene: .; v_gene: TRBV5-1; j_gene: TRBJ2-7; abundance: .; CDR3aa: CASSPGAGFNEQYF; CDR3nt: TGCGCCAGCAGCCCGGGGGCAGGGTTCAACGAGCAGTACTTC
d_gene: .; v_gene: TRBV12-3/TRBV12-4; j_gene: TRBJ2-3; abundance: many; CDR3aa: CASSLSGSSTDTQYF; CDR3nt: TGTGCCAGCAGTTTATCTGGCAGTAGCACAGATACGCAGTATTTT
d_gene: .; v_gene: TRBV28; j_gene: TRBJ2-1; abundance: .; CDR3aa: CASSRPTNEQFF; CDR3nt: TGTGCCAGCAGTCGTCCCACTAATGAGCAGTTCTTC
d_gene: .; v_gene: TRBV10-3; j_gene: TRBJ2-5; abundance: few; CDR3aa: CAIGITQETQYF; CDR3nt: TGTGCCATCGGGATAACTCAAGAGACCCAGTACTTC
d_gene: .; v_gene: TRBV7-2; j_gene: TRBJ2-5; abundance: few; CDR3aa: CASSLGQRNRVQETQYF; CDR3nt: TGTGCCAGCAGCTTAGGGCAGAGAAATCGGGTACAAGAGACCCAGTACTTC
d_gene: .; v_gene: TRBV7-9; j_gene: TRBJ2-2; abundance: many; CDR3aa: CASSTDRNTGELFF; CDR3nt: TGTGCCAGCAGCACCGACCGAAACACCGGGGAGCTGTTTTTT
d_gene: TRBD1; v_gene: TRBV5-7; j_gene: TRBJ2-7; abundance: few; CDR3aa: CASSTRTGRGYEQYF; CDR3nt: TGTGCCAGCAGCACCCGGACAGGGAGAGGGTACGAGCAGTACTTC
d_gene: TRBD1; v_gene: TRBV5-1; j_gene: TRBJ2-5; abundance: .; CDR3aa: CASSAGQGGFQETQYF; CDR3nt: TGCGCCAGCAGCGCTGGACAGGGGGGATTCCAAGAGACCCAGTACTTC